The 22 T cell receptor beta chains given below trace back to one sample, sequenced in a study of blood T cell repertoires in COVID-19 (TCRdb year 2020). The library was generated by the immunoSEQ multiplex PCR assay. TCRdb took this table from immuneACCESS and kept in-frame rearrangements with V and J called. Such tables lack part of the clones; where checked against another copy, unresolved V genes explain under half of the gap, and the rest is unexplained. For this sample the table gives fewer than 85,000 clones, of which around 90% were detected only once. The ten largest clones capture roughly 5% of the sample. The source material was peripheral blood. All receptors come from a man between 50 and 59 years old with active COVID-19.

In nucleotides, the CDR3 is TGTGCCAGCAGCTTTAGCAGGGGCGAGCAGTACTTC. Translated: CASSFSRGEQYF. The chain combines TRBV7-9 with TRBJ2-7; D might be TRBD1 (6 bases). V was pared by 3 bases and J by 6 bases, with 9 bases between. CDR3 size: 12 residues. The germline gives CDR1 SEHNR, CDR2 FQNEAQ (reference sequence).

This chain joins TRBV6-5 and TRBJ2-5; possibly TRBD2 for D (7 bases). Germline V lookup: CDR1 MNHEY, CDR2 SVGAGI. Trimming removed 2 bases at V and 4 bases at J, with 17 bases between. The CDR3 length is 16 residues. CDR3 region: CASSYISPAGAETQYF. DNA for the CDR3: TGTGCCAGCAGTTACATAAGCCCGGCGGGGGCAGAGACCCAGTACTTC.

This chain joins TRBV4-1 and TRBJ1-6; 7 nucleotides agree with TRBD1. The CDR3 is 17 residues long. The germline CDR1 and CDR2 sequences are MGHRA and YSYEKL. V lost 1 base, J lost 10 bases, and 13 bases stayed unmatched. The CDR3 protein is CASSQARARQGGSPLHF. As DNA, the CDR3 is TGCGCCAGCAGCCAAGCGAGGGCCCGACAGGGCGGATCACCCCTCCACTTT.

V gene TRBV5-4 combines with J gene TRBJ2-7; possibly TRBD1 for D (5 bases). The CDR3 is 15 amino acids. The V and J ends lost 4 bases and 2 bases respectively, with 16 bases between them. CDR1 is SGHNT, CDR2 YYREEE, per germline (reference sequence). The CDR3 reads CASSITQGRAYEQYF. DNA for the CDR3: TGTGCCAGCAGCATAACCCAGGGTCGAGCCTACGAGCAGTACTTC.

This chain uses TRBV27 with TRBJ1-1, with D possibly TRBD1 on 6 matching bases. The CDR3 consists of 17 residues. V was cut by 5 bases and J by 4 bases, with 23 bases left in between. From germline, CDR1 is MNHEY and CDR2 SMNVEV (reference sequence). CDR3 DNA: TGTGCCAGCAGTAAGTTATATAGGGACACTTGGGCCACTGAAGCTTTCTTT. The encoded protein is CASSKLYRDTWATEAFF.

The J gene is TRBJ2-2, the V gene TRBV10-1; tentative D call: TRBD1 (6 bases). The CDR3 has 18 residues. Germline loops: CDR1 WNHNN, CDR2 SYGVQD (reference sequence). Trimming removed 6 bases from V and 0 bases from J, with 20 bases in between. Written as DNA, the CDR3 is TGCGCCAGCAGATCCAATTACAGGGCGGCCGCGAACACCGGGGAGCTGTTTTTT. It encodes CASRSNYRAAANTGELFF.

The rearrangement uses TRBV7-6 and TRBJ2-3, with 8 nucleotides matching TRBD2. With V trimmed by 4 bases and J by 0 bases, 6 bases remained unmatched. There are 16 residues in the CDR3. Germline V gene data show CDR1 as SGHVS and CDR2 as FNYEAQ. CDR3: CASSSTTSASTDTQYF. The CDR3, as DNA: TGTGCCAGCAGCTCGACGACTAGCGCGAGCACAGATACGCAGTATTTT.

This rearrangement joins TRBV5-1 to TRBJ2-7; a weak D match, TRBD2 (6 bases). This CDR3 has 16 amino acids. With 0 bases removed from V and 4 bases from J, the gap between germline ends came to 17 bases. The germline gives CDR1 SGHRS, CDR2 YFSETQ. The CDR3 region has the DNA TGCGCCAGCAGCTTGGCCGAACGAAGGGGAGGTTACGAGCAGTACTTC. Its translation: CASSLAERRGGYEQYF.

The chain carries TRBV4-2 and TRBJ1-1; D uncertain. Germline loops: CDR1 LGHNA, CDR2 YNFKEQ. Trimming cost V 0 bases and J 1 base, with 6 bases left between them. The CDR3 runs 14 residues. CDR3 loop: CASSQDSGNTEAFF. DNA for the CDR3: TGTGCCAGCAGCCAAGATTCCGGGAACACTGAAGCTTTCTTT.

V is TRBV29-1 and J is TRBJ1-4, with D unresolved. The CDR3 extends over 13 amino acids. Between the trimmed V and J ends, which lost 7 bases and 1 base, there was a span of 10 bases. Germline V gene data show CDR1 as SQVTM and CDR2 as ANQGSEA. The CDR3 sequence: CSAYFVTNEKLFF. Written as DNA, the CDR3 is TGCAGCGCCTACTTTGTAACTAATGAAAAACTGTTTTTT.

The chain carries TRBV7-2 and TRBJ2-5, with TRBD2 as a possible D gene (6 bases). The CDR3 extends over 15 amino acids. CDR1 and CDR2 (germline): SGHTA, FQGNSA. With 0 bases removed from V and 5 bases from J, the gap between germline ends came to 13 bases. CDR3: CASSLALRDGETQYF. Written as DNA, the CDR3 is TGTGCCAGCAGCTTAGCCTTGCGGGATGGGGAGACCCAGTACTTC.

In this sample, this clone turned up once. CDR3 sequence reads: CASSLGTGDFYEQYF. The CDR3 DNA reads as TGTGCCAGCAGCCTAGGGACAGGGGATTTCTACGAGCAGTACTTC. This chain links TRBV11-1 with TRBJ2-7, with TRBD1 matching over 10 bases. CDR1 and CDR2 (germline): SGHAT, FQDESV (reference sequence). V lost 5 bases and J lost 3; bases outside the gene matches: 7. This CDR3 region has 15 residues.

This clone was counted a single time. The rearrangement uses TRBV14 and TRBJ2-2, with 11 bases aligning to TRBD1. V was pared by 5 bases and J by 4 bases, with 6 bases of the junction left unmatched. Germline loops: CDR1 SGHDN, CDR2 FVKESK. The CDR3 has 16 residues. The CDR3 is CASSGTGQGATGELFF. Written as DNA, the CDR3 is TGTGCCAGCAGCGGAACAGGACAGGGGGCCACCGGGGAGCTGTTTTTT.

The chain combines TRBV27 with TRBJ1-6, with unresolved D. V was trimmed by 2 bases and J by 5 bases, leaving 10 bases between them. CDR3 length: 15 amino acids. Per germline, CDR1 MNHEY and CDR2 SMNVEV (reference sequence). The CDR3 coding sequence is TGTGCCAGCAGTTTAGGGCTCCTTCATAATTCACCCCTCCACTTT. This gives the protein CASSLGLLHNSPLHF.

The chain recombines TRBV7-9 with TRBJ2-3; TRBD2 matches at 7 bases. Trimming took 3 bases from V and 5 from J; bases not matched to a gene: 8. The V gene's germline CDR1 is SEHNR and CDR2 FQNEAQ (reference sequence). The CDR3 is made up of 15 amino acids. Written as DNA, the CDR3 is TGTGCCAGCAGCTTGGAGCGGGGCTTAGGAGATACGCAGTATTTT. It codes for CASSLERGLGDTQYF.

This chain's CDR3 is CASSVAPRGQGDTQYF. CDR3 bases: TGTGCCAGCAGCGTAGCTCCCAGGGGGCAAGGAGATACGCAGTATTTT. This chain uses TRBV9 with TRBJ2-3, with 8 bases that match TRBD1. The CDR3 extends over 16 amino acids. The J segment lost 5 bases and the V segment lost 0 bases, leaving 8 bases of the junction unmatched. Germline assignment: CDR1 SGDLS and CDR2 YYNGEE.

The chain combines TRBV7-9 with TRBJ1-1, with 10 bases aligning to TRBD1. This CDR3 contains 17 residues. Germline trimming cut 5 bases from V and 4 bases from J; bases unmatched to any gene: 13. From germline, CDR1 is SEHNR and CDR2 FQNEAQ (reference sequence). CDR3: CASSRVGTGVVGTEAFF. The CDR3 nucleotides are TGTGCCAGCAGCAGAGTCGGGACAGGGGTGGTGGGCACTGAAGCTTTCTTT.

V and J are TRBV10-1 and TRBJ2-1, with a weak D call TRBD2 (6 bases). With 0 bases removed from V and 5 bases from J, the gap between germline ends came to 20 bases. This CDR3 has 18 amino acids. Germline V gene sequence: CDR1 WNHNN, CDR2 SYGVQD (reference sequence). Written as DNA, the CDR3 is TGCGCCAGCAGTGAGTCGGCCATTGGGAAGGAGGGCAACAATGAGCAGTTCTTC. Its protein is CASSESAIGKEGNNEQFF.

This rearrangement joins TRBV28 to TRBJ1-1, with 7 bases aligning to TRBD1. Germline assignment: CDR1 MDHEN and CDR2 SYDVKM. There are 15 residues in the CDR3. The V segment lost 4 bases and the J segment 3 bases; nucleotides outside the gene matches: 8. CDR3 sequence reads: CASSSPGTAYTEAFF. The CDR3 DNA reads TGTGCCAGCAGTTCTCCCGGGACAGCCTACACTGAAGCTTTCTTT.

The CDR3 region has the DNA TGTGCCAGCAGCCACTCAGGCCCCTCTGATGAAAAACTGTTTTTT. Its translation: CASSHSGPSDEKLFF. The V and J genes are TRBV6-6 and TRBJ1-4; D not resolved. Germline CDR1 MNHNY, CDR2 SVGAGI (reference sequence). The V end was cut by 6 bases, the J end by 6 bases, with 17 bases between. CDR3 length: 15 residues.

The J gene is TRBJ2-1, the V gene TRBV27, with TRBD2 matching over 7 bases. After removal of 3 bases from V and 4 bases from J, the junction contained 9 bases not matched to a gene. Germline CDR1 MNHEY, CDR2 SMNVEV (reference sequence). This CDR3 has 16 amino acids. CDR3 sequence reads: CASSFLRERGYNEQFF. CDR3 DNA: TGTGCCAGCAGTTTTTTGCGGGAGAGAGGGTACAATGAGCAGTTCTTC.

This chain links TRBV15 with TRBJ2-5; TRBD1 is a possible D gene (6 bases). Germline V gives CDR1 LNHNV, CDR2 YYDKDF (reference sequence). The CDR3 has 15 residues. Trimming shortened V by 0 bases and J by 6 bases, and 14 bases separated the two germline ends. CDR3 in amino acids: CATSRDFDRIKTQYF. The CDR3 region has the DNA TGTGCCACCAGCAGAGATTTCGACAGGATAAAGACCCAGTACTTC.